These T cell receptor beta chains were read from a single sample in a study of blood T cell repertoires in COVID-19. TCRdb keeps only in-frame clones here, not all; method: immunoSEQ multiplex PCR. The repertoire consists of 150,000 to 200,000 clones, with around 83% occurring once and the leading ten covering 15%. The sample consisted of PBMCs or T cells enriched from blood (not recorded which). Receptors originate from a man aged 45-65 years who had recovered from COVID-19. The conserved cysteine and the conserved F or W are not part of the CDR3 here. A D gene is named only where the DNA matches it firmly.

TRBD2	TRBV30	ATTPASGVQETQY
TRBD2	TRBV7-9	ASSLGERGNQETQY
TRBD1	TRBV12-5	ASGFMNLRGTYEQY
.	TRBV6-5	ASSSLIDRKYNEQF
TRBD2	TRBV14	ASSQATSGGASLHEQY
TRBD1	TRBV18	ASSPRGPNTEAF
TRBD1	TRBV3-1/TRBV3-2	ASSQAQGRSGYT
.	TRBV10-3	AISESTAAWGSPLH
TRBD1	TRBV5-4	ASSVRDRPMGSGYT
TRBD1	TRBV11-2	ASSLDDPGTGGRAF
TRBD1	TRBV29-1	SVPGQGQETQY
TRBD1	TRBV19	ASSQQGASSSYNSPLH
TRBD1	TRBV5-4	ASSSPGQGDYGYT
.	TRBV9	ASSVWGRGTDTQY
.	TRBV6-5	ASSPTGDTYNEQF
TRBD1	TRBV2	ASLGPGGYNEQF
.	TRBV19	ASSIDRSGSYEQY
.	TRBV16	ASSQSGGYNSPLH
TRBD1	TRBV3-1/TRBV3-2	ASSTRQGSEAF
TRBD1	TRBV5-1	ASSSRQGTGELF
.	TRBV24-1	ATSVGAGQSGANVLT
.	TRBV18	ASSPGAGANTDTQY
TRBD2	TRBV7-9	ASSSPGLAGATGELF
TRBD1	TRBV14	ASSHWDRGYEQY
TRBD2	TRBV6-2/TRBV6-3	ASSYRLAGDNTGELF
.	TRBV19	ASSMIQGPGGYT
TRBD2	TRBV4-2	ASSQDRAGGADTQY
.	TRBV12-3/TRBV12-4	ASRFHNQPQH
.	TRBV6-5	ASSPGQLKETQY
.	TRBV7-8	ASSLSQGIYGYT
.	TRBV18	ASSPSFNDIANTIY
.	TRBV18	ASSPTINVASEQY
TRBD2	TRBV6-6	ASRRGLGREYEQF
TRBD2	TRBV10-2	ASSDMGLAGGKETQY
TRBD1	TRBV28	ASTHRGLNSNQPQH
TRBD2	TRBV5-1	ASSTGLLAGGQYNEQF
.	TRBV19	ASSLDSTYEQY
TRBD2	TRBV10-1	ASSERAGGLNEQF
TRBD1	TRBV19	ASSIPSGQRNEQF
.	TRBV30	AWSAAATNEKLF